The sequence of this T cell receptor (beta chain) was determined in a study of blood T cell repertoires in COVID-19 (dated by TCRdb to about 2020). About the study as a whole: Samples from collaborators originated in the United States, Italy and Spain and spanned both the acute and convalescent phases of COVID-19. The repertoires were made available in a free public database intended to serve as a resource for research on the immune response to SARS-CoV-2. The material from the prospective study consisted of cDNA or gDNA derived from T cells, B-cell-depleted T cells, or PBMCs. The dataset comprised deeply sampled blood TCRbeta repertoires from subjects exposed to, actively infected with, or recovered from COVID-19. Sample metadata almost always included a de-identified subject ID, COVID-19 status, age in years and sex. Samples came from the ongoing ImmuneRACE study (first 160 participants) plus 1,254 subjects from 6 global collaborators. Where HLA class I and class II types were available, the types were taken from metadata supplied by the sample provider, not from assay-based typing. What the study reported, not specific to this receptor: How much clinical and demographic metadata was included differed by source and by participant, and the metadata was provided uncurated.

Note on this clone: No antigen is known for it. No base quality values were provided; no much bigger clone lies one nucleotide off.

Whole blood was collected in K2EDTA tubes by collaborating institutions according to the institutions' own protocols. Collaborator samples were shipped for TCRbeta analysis as frozen whole blood, isolated PBMCs, or DNA extracted from either sample type. TCRbeta CDR3 regions were amplified from genomic DNA using the immunoSEQ Assay, a bias-controlled multiplex PCR. The paper's processing steps were these. The number of nucleated cells in each sample was estimated by amplification of reference gene primers within the assay. To quantify the absolute abundance of each unique TCRbeta CDR3 rearrangement, sequence reads were collapsed and filtered. Productive Simpson clonality was computed per sample as the square root of Simpson's diversity index over productive rearrangements. As stored in TCRdb, this immuneACCESS dataset retains in-frame rearrangements with V and J assigned. A fraction of the clones does not appear; measured against another copy, unresolved V genes explain less than half of the discrepancy, and the remainder lacks a known reason. That table gives V, J and clone size, and the DNA gave D and trimming. The sample table records fewer than 300,000 clones; approximately 83% of these occur just once. About an eighth of the sample is taken by the ten largest.

The sample taken for sequencing was peripheral blood. This TCR derives from a human donor in a cohort sampled during active COVID-19.

The CDR3 protein: CASSPSGVAYNEQFF. In nucleotide form, the sequence is TGTGCCAGCAGCCCCAGCGGGGTTGCCTACAATGAGCAGTTCTTC. The chain joins TRBV9 to TRBJ2-1, and TRBD2 matches 7 of the central bases. The germline V gene sets CDR1 to SGDLS and CDR2 to YYNGEE. Spanning cysteine to phenylalanine, the CDR3 consists of 15 amino acids. The entry retains the CDR3 DNA only, 45 bases that are in frame from base 1. Trimming removed 4 bases from V and 2 bases from J; the gene matches leave 6 bases unexplained.